The text below deals with one T cell receptor beta chain. The repertoire was sequenced with immunoSEQ multiplex PCR; TCRdb's copy has only in-frame clones and lacks some. The sample holds around 330,000 clones; approximately 74% are singletons and the top ten take over 9%. These data originate in a study of shared clonotypes between healthy human individuals. Study information: Three CD4 naive, three CD4 memory, two CD8 naive and one CD8 memory plate were used per donor.

The sequence was collected from a man aged 25-40 years in good health. The sequencing sample was made of memory CD4+ T cells sorted from blood. Regarding subset: CD45RA-negative fraction.

The CDR3 protein is CASKRLAVVDTQYF. CDR3 in DNA: TGTGCCAGCAAAAGGCTAGCGGTTGTGGATACGCAGTATTTT. The V call is TRBV2, the J call TRBJ2-3, with 7 nucleotides matching TRBD2. The germline CDR1 and CDR2 sequences are SNHLY and FYNNEI. CDR3 length equals 14 residues. V shed 7 bases, J shed 6 bases, and the junction held 10 bases outside the gene matches.